The clone carrying this T cell receptor (beta chain) was found many times. What it binds is not known. This sample stems from a study of T-cell memory formation after mild COVID-19. Across the study: In these data, TCR clusters were largely donor specific.

Germline CDR1 MNHEY, CDR2 SVGEGT. Germline trimming cut 6 bases from V and 5 bases from J; bases unmatched to any gene: 8. This CDR3 spans 14 amino acids. TCRdb independently ran MiXCR on the 5' RACE reads; one entry per CDR3 protein. The sample lists 90,000 to 120,000 distinct CDR3 sequences; under 15% were seen once. Points from the study as a whole: There was a balanced CD4/CD8 profile in clones contracting day 15 to 85, and later expanders leaned CD4+. SARS-CoV-2 specificity of second-wave clones peaking day 37 was unconfirmed. Memory sampled before infection contained some responding clones, suggesting cross-reactive memory joined.

V and J are TRBV6-2 or TRBV6-3 and TRBJ2-7; 9 bases are a match to TRBD1. What was sequenced was PBMCs or a T cell subset sorted from them (not recorded which). The TCR originated in a man in his late teens or twenties who had mild COVID-19 (a few samples of this study predate the infection). Cell type and time point are not known. CDR3 region: CASRTQGARHEQYF. For the CDR3, the DNA is TGTGCCAGCAGAACACAGGGGGCGCGACACGAGCAGTACTTC.